This TCR beta chain was captured by sequencing in a study of T cells in Graves' hyperthyroidism and ophthalmopathy. From RNA transcripts, TCR beta CDR3 regions were amplified. An initial round of RT-PCR targeting the TCR CDR3 relied on the HTBI primer set. Using its own MiXCR run on the multiplex PCR reads, TCRdb lists one record per CDR3 protein. The sample includes about 610,000 distinct CDR3 sequences, about 14% of them seen just once. This clonotype was detected many times. Trimming stripped 6 bases from V and 4 bases from J, with 10 bases between. Germline V gene sequence: CDR1 SQVTM, CDR2 ANQGSEA. CDR3 size: 11 residues.

This rearrangement joins TRBV29-1 to TRBJ2-7, with D tentatively TRBD2 (7 bases). This clonotype originated in a woman aged 40 to 50 with Graves' ophthalmopathy. Sequencing used blood. The CDR3 is CSVRGGYEQYF. The CDR3 coding sequence is TGCAGCGTCAGGGGAGGGTACGAGCAGTACTTC.